Below, 18 T cell receptor beta chains from the same sample are listed, as sequenced in a study of a mutant IDH1 vaccine in newly diagnosed glioma. The sample's time point: week 23, last vaccination. One vaccine dose held 300 ug of mutant IDH1 20-mer peptide and came with topical imiquimod. Antigen specificity for these receptors is unknown. Data came from immunoSEQ multiplex PCR; TCRdb stores just in-frame clones and leaves some out. The data hold 30,000 to 40,000 clones, with approximately 80% observed a single time. This sample comprised PBMCs, obtained from a glioma patient whose treatment included an IDH1 peptide vaccine. Every receptor here comes from a man aged 40-55 years with glioma.

V gene TRBV6-5 combines with J gene TRBJ1-6; 7 bases are shared with TRBD1. V shed 6 bases and J 16 bases; nucleotides not matched to a gene: 15. Germline lookup yields CDR1 MNHEY and CDR2 SVGAGI. This CDR3 contains 14 residues. CDR3 nucleotide sequence: TGTGCCAGCAGCCACGACAGGGAAGAATTGCCTCTCCACTTT. It yields the protein CASSHDREELPLHF.

The CDR3 DNA is TGTGCCAGCAGCGTAGGGGGGGACAGCTCCTACGAGCAGTACTTC. It yields the protein CASSVGGDSSYEQYF. The rearrangement joins TRBV9 to TRBJ2-7, with a weak D call TRBD1 (7 bases). The CDR3 is made up of 15 amino acids. The V end lost 0 bases, the J end lost 0 bases, and 10 bases lay between the germline ends. The V gene's germline CDR1 is SGDLS and CDR2 YYNGEE. Looking up the rest from reference TRBV9 and TRBJ2-7 gives the full variable domain: DSGVTQTPKHLITATGQRVTLRCSPRSGDLSVYWYQQSLDQGLQFLIQYYNGEERAKGNILERFSAQQFPDLHSELNLSSLELGDSALYFCASSVGGDSSYEQYFGPGTRLTVT.

The J gene is TRBJ1-2, the V gene TRBV15, with a tentative D call TRBD1 (6 bases). Deletions cut 5 bases from V and 5 bases from J, with 18 bases between. In germline, CDR1 is LNHNV, CDR2 YYDKDF (reference sequence). This CDR3 is 15 amino acids long. CDR3 sequence reads: CATSQWGQGGYGYTF. DNA for the CDR3: TGTGCCACCAGCCAATGGGGGCAGGGCGGGTATGGCTACACCTTC.

The rearrangement joins TRBV7-2 to TRBJ2-7, with 12 nucleotides matching TRBD2. CDR1 and CDR2 from the germline V gene are SGHTA and FQGNSA. This CDR3 has 14 residues. J lost 5 bases, V lost 3 bases, and 2 bases had no gene match. CDR3 amino acids: CASSLTSGRNEQYF. The CDR3 region has the DNA TGTGCCAGCAGCTTGACTAGCGGGAGAAACGAGCAGTACTTC.

The rearrangement joins TRBV7-3 to TRBJ1-1; TRBD1 aligns across 7 bases. The CDR3 spans 14 residues. J gave up 3 bases and V 3 bases, and 4 bases lay outside the gene matches. Germline values: CDR1 SGHTA, CDR2 FQGTGA. CDR3 sequence (DNA): TGTGCCAGCAGCTTTCAGGGGGAGGACACTGAAGCTTTCTTT. Its protein product is CASSFQGEDTEAFF.

This clone occurred once. For the CDR3, the DNA is TGTGCCAGCAGTTACCAGACTAGCGGGAGTCCCGAGACCCAGTACTTC. Its translation is CASSYQTSGSPETQYF. This chain links TRBV6-5 with TRBJ2-5, with 12 bases lining up with TRBD2. V dropped 2 bases and J dropped 5; count of bases not matched to a gene: 6. Per the germline V gene, CDR1 is MNHEY and CDR2 is SVGAGI. This CDR3 region has 16 residues.

The chain uses TRBV7-2 and TRBJ2-3; 10 nucleotides align to TRBD2. Trimming cost V 3 bases and J 5 bases; bases outside gene matches: 11. From germline, CDR1 is SGHTA and CDR2 FQGNSA. This CDR3 has 17 residues. The CDR3 region is CASSFPGLAGEVDTQYF. CDR3 in DNA: TGTGCCAGCAGCTTTCCGGGGCTAGCGGGAGAGGTAGATACGCAGTATTTT. Using reference TRBV7-2 and TRBJ2-3 for the parts outside the CDR3, the full variable domain is GAGVSQSPSNKVTEKGKDVELRCDPISGHTALYWYRQSLGQGLEFLIYFQGNSAPDKSGLPSDRFSAERTGGSVSTLTIQRTQQEDSAVYLCASSFPGLAGEVDTQYFGPGTRLTVL.

The chain joins TRBV19 to TRBJ2-5; TRBD2 agrees at 9 bases. V lost 1 base, J lost 0 bases, and 6 bases stayed unmatched. The CDR3 totals 17 residues. Germline lookup yields CDR1 LNHDA and CDR2 SQIVND (reference sequence). CDR3 amino acids: CASSIGASGAYQETQYF. The CDR3 DNA reads TGTGCCAGTAGTATAGGGGCTAGCGGGGCGTACCAAGAGACCCAGTACTTC.

This clone was counted a few times. The chain joins TRBV10-3 to TRBJ2-7; the match to TRBD2 covers 9 bases. This CDR3 spans 15 amino acids. CDR1 is ENHRY and CDR2 is SYGVKD in the germline V gene. V dropped 4 bases and J dropped 3; count of bases not matched to a gene: 7. This chain's CDR3 is CAISVRTSEGYEQYF. The CDR3 DNA is TGTGCCATCAGTGTAAGGACTAGCGAGGGCTACGAGCAGTACTTC.

CDR3 amino acids: CASSQRGKGTASQETQYF. The CDR3 nucleotides are TGCGCCAGCAGCCAAAGGGGGAAAGGGACTGCGAGCCAAGAGACCCAGTACTTC. The chain has TRBV4-1 and TRBJ2-5; D tentatively fits TRBD1 or TRBD2 (6 bases each). V lost 2 bases and J 1 base, leaving 20 bases between the germline ends. The germline V gene has CDR1 MGHRA and CDR2 YSYEKL. The CDR3 contains 18 residues.

This chain joins TRBV6-1 and TRBJ2-5, with no clear D. The CDR3 totals 14 residues. Per germline, CDR1 MNHNS and CDR2 SASEGT. Deletions cut 2 bases from V and 1 base from J, with 8 bases between. The CDR3 DNA reads as TGTGCCAGCAGTGAAAGGAGACCCCAAGAGACCCAGTACTTC. It specifies CASSERRPQETQYF.

V usage is TRBV5-1 and J usage is TRBJ2-7, with TRBD1 matching over 8 bases. The CDR3 runs to 18 residues. J was trimmed by 0 bases and V by 0 bases; bases with no gene match: 11. Germline CDR1 and CDR2: SGHRS and YFSETQ. CDR3 amino acids: CASSLARTGPRGSYEQYF. The CDR3 coding sequence is TGCGCCAGCAGCTTGGCCAGGACAGGGCCCCGGGGCTCCTACGAGCAGTACTTC.

The chain uses TRBV13 and TRBJ2-1, with 9 bases matching TRBD2. V shed 7 bases and J 7 bases; nucleotides not matched to a gene: 11. Germline V gene data show CDR1 as PRHDT and CDR2 as FYEKMQ (reference sequence). The CDR3 runs to 15 residues. This CDR3 reads CASTLGLAGFNEQFF. As DNA, the CDR3 is TGTGCCAGCACCCTGGGGCTAGCGGGATTTAATGAGCAGTTCTTC.

This chain uses TRBV7-2 with TRBJ2-3; D call uncertain. The length of the CDR3 is 15 residues. The V gene's germline CDR1 is SGHTA and CDR2 FQGNSA. Trimming shortened V by 1 base and J by 6 bases, and 14 bases separated the two germline ends. CDR3 sequence reads: CASSLESPRRDTQYF. In DNA, the CDR3 is TGTGCCAGCAGCTTAGAATCGCCTCGGCGGGATACGCAGTATTTT.

V is TRBV6-5 and J is TRBJ1-6; 9 bases fit TRBD1. The junction had 6 bases not matched to a gene; V was cut back by 6 bases and J by 9 bases. Germline loops: CDR1 MNHEY, CDR2 SVGAGI. This CDR3 is 14 amino acids long. The CDR3 DNA reads as TGTGCCAGCAGCCTGGACAGGGGCAGTTCACCCCTCCACTTT. Its translation is CASSLDRGSSPLHF.

This chain joins TRBV4-1 and TRBJ1-2; D remains unclear. There are 14 residues in the CDR3. Germline CDR1 MGHRA, CDR2 YSYEKL. With 7 bases removed from V and 0 bases from J, the gap between germline ends came to 12 bases. CDR3 sequence: CASKVNPANYGYTF. In DNA, the CDR3 is TGCGCCAGCAAGGTTAATCCAGCTAACTATGGCTACACCTTC.

This chain uses TRBV5-6 with TRBJ2-1; 12 bases align to TRBD2. Germline CDR1 SGHDT, CDR2 YYEEEE. The CDR3 length is 17 residues. The trim removed 4 bases at V and 0 bases at J, leaving 5 bases unmatched. The chain's CDR3 is CASSKLAGGLSYNEQFF. CDR3 coding DNA: TGTGCCAGCAGCAAACTAGCGGGAGGCCTCTCCTACAATGAGCAGTTCTTC. The full variable domain, in which reference TRBV5-6 and TRBJ2-1 provide the parts outside the CDR3, is DAGVTQSPTHLIKTRGQQVTLRCSPKSGHDTVSWYQQALGQGPQFIFQYYEEEERQRGNFPDRFSGHQFPNYSSELNVNALLLGDSALYLCASSKLAGGLSYNEQFFGPGTRLTVL.

There are a few counts of this clone. The chain uses TRBV6-6 and TRBJ1-1; no reliable D call. Germline V gene data show CDR1 as MNHNY and CDR2 as SVGAGI (reference sequence). The CDR3 is made up of 15 amino acids. The ends were cut back, 4 bases at V and 3 bases at J, with 15 bases in the middle. The DNA of the CDR3 is TGTGCCAGCAGTTCCCCGACCTTCCCGCACACTGAAGCTTTCTTT. Residues: CASSSPTFPHTEAFF.